Below are 2 T cell receptor beta chains sequenced from a single sample in a study of metastatic and nonmetastatic thyroid tumors. Via MiXCR, TCRdb re-called the PCR reads. Found here are about 22,000 clones, about 17% of them singletons; the top ten hold 2.5% to 3%. Until they underwent thyroid surgery, no patient had received any treatment. What was sequenced was adjacent normal tissue. The receptors originated from a male donor with papillary thyroid cancer or a benign thyroid nodule (not recorded which). Some clones in this sample may be carry-over from other donors' samples.

This clone was detected many times. The genes are TRBV19 and TRBJ1-1; 12 bases agree with TRBD1. V trimming: 7 bases; J trimming: 7 bases; junction bases outside the gene matches: 16. The germline gives CDR1 LNHDA, CDR2 SQIVND (reference sequence). There are 17 residues in the CDR3. The CDR3 sequence is CASKGTGGSDSRVEAFF. The CDR3 DNA reads TGTGCCAGTAAGGGGACAGGGGGCTCGGATAGTCGGGTTGAAGCTTTCTTT.

This clone came up many times. V and J are TRBV11-1 and TRBJ1-3; 7 nucleotides match TRBD1. CDR1 and CDR2 (germline): SGHAT, FQDESV (reference sequence). This CDR3 has 16 amino acids. J was trimmed by 0 bases and V by 4 bases; bases with no gene match: 6. The CDR3 region is CASSSVTGVSGNTIYF. As DNA, the CDR3 is TGTGCCAGCAGCTCTGTAACAGGGGTCTCTGGAAACACCATATATTTT.